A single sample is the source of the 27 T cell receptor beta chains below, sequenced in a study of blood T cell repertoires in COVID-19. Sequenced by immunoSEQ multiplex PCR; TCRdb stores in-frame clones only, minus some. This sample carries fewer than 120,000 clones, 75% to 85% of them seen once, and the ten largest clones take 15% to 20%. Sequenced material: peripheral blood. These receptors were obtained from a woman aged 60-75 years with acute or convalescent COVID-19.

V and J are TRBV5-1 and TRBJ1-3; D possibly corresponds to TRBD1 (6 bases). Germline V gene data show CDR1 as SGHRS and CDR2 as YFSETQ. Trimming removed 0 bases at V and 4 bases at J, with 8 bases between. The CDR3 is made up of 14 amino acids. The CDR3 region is CASSLGTAGNTIYF. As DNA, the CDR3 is TGCGCCAGCAGCTTGGGGACAGCAGGAAACACCATATATTTT.

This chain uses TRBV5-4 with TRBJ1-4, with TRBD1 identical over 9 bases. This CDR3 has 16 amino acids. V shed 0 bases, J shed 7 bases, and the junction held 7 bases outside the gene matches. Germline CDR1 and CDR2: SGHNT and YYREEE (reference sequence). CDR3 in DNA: TGTGCCAGCAGCTTGGCCGACGGGACAGGGATTGAAAAACTGTTTTTT. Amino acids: CASSLADGTGIEKLFF.

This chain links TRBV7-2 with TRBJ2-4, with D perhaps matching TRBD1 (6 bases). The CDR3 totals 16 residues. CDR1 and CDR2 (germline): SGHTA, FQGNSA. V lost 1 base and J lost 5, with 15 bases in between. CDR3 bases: TGTGCCAGCAGCTTAGAGGGGAGACAGGTGCAAAACATTCAGTACTTC. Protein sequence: CASSLEGRQVQNIQYF.

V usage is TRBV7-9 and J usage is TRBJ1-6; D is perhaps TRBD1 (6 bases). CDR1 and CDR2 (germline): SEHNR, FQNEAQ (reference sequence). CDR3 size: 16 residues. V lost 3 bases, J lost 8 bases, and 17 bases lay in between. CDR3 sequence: CASSFLGGRPDSPLHF. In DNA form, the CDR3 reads TGTGCCAGCAGCTTCCTAGGGGGACGCCCGGATTCACCCCTCCACTTT.

CDR3 protein: CASSQGWGLLGGIQYF. The CDR3 DNA reads TGTGCCAGCAGCCAGGGCTGGGGGCTCCTAGGGGGCATTCAGTACTTC. V and J are TRBV3-1 (or the pseudogene TRBV3-2) and TRBJ2-4; D may be TRBD1 (6 bases). The CDR3 runs 16 residues. With 3 bases removed from V and 9 bases from J, the gap between germline ends came to 21 bases. Germline V gene data show CDR1 as LGHDT and CDR2 as YNNKEL (reference sequence).

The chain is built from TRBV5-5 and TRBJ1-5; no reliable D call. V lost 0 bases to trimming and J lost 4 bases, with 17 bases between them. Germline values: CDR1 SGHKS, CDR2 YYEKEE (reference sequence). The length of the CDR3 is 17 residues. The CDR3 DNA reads TGTGCCAGCAGCTTGGATTCCAGGTCCCATAGGAATCAGCCCCAGCATTTT. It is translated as CASSLDSRSHRNQPQHF.

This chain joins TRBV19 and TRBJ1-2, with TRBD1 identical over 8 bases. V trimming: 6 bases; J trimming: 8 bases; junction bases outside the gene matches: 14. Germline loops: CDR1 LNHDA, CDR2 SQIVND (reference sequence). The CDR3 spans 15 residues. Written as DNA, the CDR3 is TGTGCCAGTAGCCCCGGCCGGACAGGGCTACAAGGCTACACCTTC. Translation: CASSPGRTGLQGYTF. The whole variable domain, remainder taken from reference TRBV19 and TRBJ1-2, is DGGITQSPKYLFRKEGQNVTLSCEQNLNHDAMYWYRQDPGQGLRLIYYSQIVNDFQKGDIAEGYSVSREKKESFPLTVTSAQKNPTAFYLCASSPGRTGLQGYTFGSGTRLTVV.

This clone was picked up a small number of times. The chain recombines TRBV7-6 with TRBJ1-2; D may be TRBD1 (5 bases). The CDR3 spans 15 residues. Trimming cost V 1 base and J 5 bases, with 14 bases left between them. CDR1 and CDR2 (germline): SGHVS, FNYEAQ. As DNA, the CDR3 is TGTGCCAGCAGCTTAGGTCTGGGGCGTTCGTATGGCTACACCTTC. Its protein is CASSLGLGRSYGYTF.

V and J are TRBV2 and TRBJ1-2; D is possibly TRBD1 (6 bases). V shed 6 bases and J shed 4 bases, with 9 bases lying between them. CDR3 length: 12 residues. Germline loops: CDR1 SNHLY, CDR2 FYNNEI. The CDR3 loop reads CASSEDSYGYTF. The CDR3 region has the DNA TGTGCCAGCAGCGAGGACAGCTATGGCTACACCTTC.

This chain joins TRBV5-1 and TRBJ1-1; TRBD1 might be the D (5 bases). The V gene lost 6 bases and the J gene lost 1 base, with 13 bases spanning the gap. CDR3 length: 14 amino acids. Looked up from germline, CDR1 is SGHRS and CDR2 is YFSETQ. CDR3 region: CASMEGVGNTEAFF. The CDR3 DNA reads TGCGCCAGCATGGAAGGGGTGGGGAACACTGAAGCTTTCTTT.

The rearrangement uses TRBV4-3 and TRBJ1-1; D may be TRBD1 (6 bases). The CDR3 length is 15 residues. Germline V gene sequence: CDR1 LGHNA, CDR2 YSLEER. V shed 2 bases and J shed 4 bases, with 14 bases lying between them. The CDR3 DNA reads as TGCGCCAGCAGCCAAAGGGAAGGGGGAATCACTGAAGCTTTCTTT. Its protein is CASSQREGGITEAFF.

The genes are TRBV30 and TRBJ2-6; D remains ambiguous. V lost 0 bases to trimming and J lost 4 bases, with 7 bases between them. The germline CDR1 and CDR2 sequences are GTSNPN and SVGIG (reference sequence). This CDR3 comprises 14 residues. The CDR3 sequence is CAWSVRMGANVLTF. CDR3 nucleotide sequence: TGTGCCTGGAGTGTTAGAATGGGGGCCAACGTCCTGACTTTC.

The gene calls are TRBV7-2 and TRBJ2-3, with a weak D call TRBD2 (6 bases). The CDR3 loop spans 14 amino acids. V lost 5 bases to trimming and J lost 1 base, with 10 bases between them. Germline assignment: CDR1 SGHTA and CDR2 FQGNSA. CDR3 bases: TGTGCCAGCAGCCCCTCGGGGGGCACAGATACGCAGTATTTT. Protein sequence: CASSPSGGTDTQYF.

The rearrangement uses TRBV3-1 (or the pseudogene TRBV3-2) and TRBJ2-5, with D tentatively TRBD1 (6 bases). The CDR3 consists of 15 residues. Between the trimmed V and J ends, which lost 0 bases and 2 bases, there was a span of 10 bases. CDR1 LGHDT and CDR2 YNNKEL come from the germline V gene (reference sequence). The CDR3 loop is CASSQDRTVQETQYF. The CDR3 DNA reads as TGTGCCAGCAGCCAAGATCGGACAGTTCAAGAGACCCAGTACTTC.

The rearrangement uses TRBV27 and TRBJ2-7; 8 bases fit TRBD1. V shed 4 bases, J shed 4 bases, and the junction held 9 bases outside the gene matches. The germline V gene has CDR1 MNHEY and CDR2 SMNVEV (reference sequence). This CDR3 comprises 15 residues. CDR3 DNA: TGTGCCAGCAGTTACGGGACAGGAGTGGAGTACGAGCAGTACTTC. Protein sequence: CASSYGTGVEYEQYF.

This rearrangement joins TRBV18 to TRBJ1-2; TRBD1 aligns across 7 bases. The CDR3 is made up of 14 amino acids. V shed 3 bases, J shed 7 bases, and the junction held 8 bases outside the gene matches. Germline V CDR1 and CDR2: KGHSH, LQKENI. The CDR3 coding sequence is TGTGCCAGCTCACCTGGACAGGAAGGTGGTGGCTACACCTTC. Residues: CASSPGQEGGGYTF. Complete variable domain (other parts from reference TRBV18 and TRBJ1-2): NAGVMQNPRHLVRRRGQEARLRCSPMKGHSHVYWYRQLPEEGLKFMVYLQKENIIDESGMPKERFSAEFPKEGPSILRIQQVVRGDSAAYFCASSPGQEGGGYTFGSGTRLTVV.

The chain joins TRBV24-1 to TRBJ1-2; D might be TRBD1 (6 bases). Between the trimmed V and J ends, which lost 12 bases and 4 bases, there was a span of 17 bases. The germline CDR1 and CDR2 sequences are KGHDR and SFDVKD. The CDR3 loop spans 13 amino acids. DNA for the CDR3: TGTGCCCCGCGGGGGGCCGGGGGCTATGGCTACACCTTC. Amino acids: CAPRGAGGYGYTF.

CDR3 sequence (DNA): TGTGCCAGCAGCATCAGACTAGACAACACAGATACGCAGTATTTT. Translated, it gives CASSIRLDNTDTQYF. The V gene is TRBV7-8, the J gene TRBJ2-3; weak D call: TRBD2 (6 bases). V dropped 5 bases and J dropped 2 bases, with 14 bases sitting between them. This CDR3 is 15 amino acids long. CDR1 is SGHVS, CDR2 FQNEAQ, per germline.

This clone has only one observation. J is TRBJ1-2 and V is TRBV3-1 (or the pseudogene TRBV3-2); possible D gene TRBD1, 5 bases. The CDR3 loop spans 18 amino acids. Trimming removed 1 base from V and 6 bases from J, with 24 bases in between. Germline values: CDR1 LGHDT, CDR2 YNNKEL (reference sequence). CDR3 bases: TGTGCCAGCAGCCAAGGTCTTTCCGTTTTTCAGGGCGGGGATGGCTACACCTTC. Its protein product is CASSQGLSVFQGGDGYTF.

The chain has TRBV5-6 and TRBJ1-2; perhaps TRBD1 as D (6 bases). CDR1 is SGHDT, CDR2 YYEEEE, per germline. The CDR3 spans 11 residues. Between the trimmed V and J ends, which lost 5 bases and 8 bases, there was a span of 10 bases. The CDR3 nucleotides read TGTGCCAGCAGTACAGGGTACGGCTACACCTTC. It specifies CASSTGYGYTF.

DNA of the CDR3: TGTGCCAGCAGTCCGACAGGGGTTGGTTCACCCCTCCACTTT. Protein: CASSPTGVGSPLHF. The J gene is TRBJ1-6, the V gene TRBV6-5; 8 bases align to TRBD1. The V gene's germline CDR1 is MNHEY and CDR2 SVGAGI. CDR3 length: 14 residues. V dropped 5 bases and J dropped 9; count of bases not matched to a gene: 6.

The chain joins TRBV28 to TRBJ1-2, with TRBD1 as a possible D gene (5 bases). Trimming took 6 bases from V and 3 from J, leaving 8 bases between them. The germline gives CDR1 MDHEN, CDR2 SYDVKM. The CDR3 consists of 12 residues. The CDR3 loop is CASRQGDYGYTF. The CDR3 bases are TGTGCCAGCAGACAAGGGGACTATGGCTACACCTTC.

This CDR3 reads CASSLGWGGVETQYF. CDR3 nucleotides: TGTGCCAGCAGCTTGGGATGGGGGGGAGTTGAGACCCAGTACTTC. The chain has TRBV5-6 and TRBJ2-5; TRBD2 aligns across 7 bases. The CDR3 length is 15 residues. V lost 0 bases and J lost 5; bases outside the gene matches: 7. The V gene's germline CDR1 is SGHDT and CDR2 YYEEEE.

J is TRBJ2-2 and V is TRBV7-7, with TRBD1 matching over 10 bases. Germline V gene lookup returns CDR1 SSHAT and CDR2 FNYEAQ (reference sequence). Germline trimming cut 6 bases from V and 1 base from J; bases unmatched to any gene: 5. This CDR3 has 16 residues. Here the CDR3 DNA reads TGTGCCAGCAGTCGGGACAGGGGCGGGAACACCGGGGAGCTGTTTTTT. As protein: CASSRDRGGNTGELFF. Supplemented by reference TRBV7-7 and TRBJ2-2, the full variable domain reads GAGVSQSPRYKVTKRGQDVTLRCDPISSHATLYWYQQALGQGPEFLTYFNYEAQPDKSGLPSDRFSAERPEGSISTLTIQRTEQRDSAMYRCASSRDRGGNTGELFFGEGSRLTVL.

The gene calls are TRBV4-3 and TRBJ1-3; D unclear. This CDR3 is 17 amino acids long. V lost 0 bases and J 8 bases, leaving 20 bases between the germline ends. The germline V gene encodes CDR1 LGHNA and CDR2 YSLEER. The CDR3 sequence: CASSQDNARVPLDTIYF. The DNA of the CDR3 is TGCGCCAGCAGCCAAGATAACGCTCGAGTGCCACTAGACACCATATATTTT.

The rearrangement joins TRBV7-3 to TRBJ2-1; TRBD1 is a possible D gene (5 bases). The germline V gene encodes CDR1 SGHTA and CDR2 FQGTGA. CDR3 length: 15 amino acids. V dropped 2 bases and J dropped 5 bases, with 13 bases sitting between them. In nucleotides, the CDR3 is TGTGCCAGCAGCTTAGATCAGGGTGGCCACAATGAGCAGTTCTTC. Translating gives CASSLDQGGHNEQFF.

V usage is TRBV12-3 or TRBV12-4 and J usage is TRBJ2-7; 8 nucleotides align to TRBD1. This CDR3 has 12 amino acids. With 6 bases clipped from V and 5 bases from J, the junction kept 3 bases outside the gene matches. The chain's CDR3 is CASSRGQNEQYF. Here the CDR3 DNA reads TGTGCCAGCAGCAGGGGGCAGAACGAGCAGTACTTC.